The 19 T cell receptor beta chains reported below all come from one sample, sequenced in a study of T cell responses to AZD1222 COVID-19 vaccine. Assay used: immunoSEQ multiplex PCR; TCRdb lists only in-frame clones, some missing. Of about 96,000 clones in the sample, about 90% were seen once. The source was peripheral blood, collected on day 0 of MenACWY control vaccination. Every receptor here comes from an adult in good health.

The chain combines TRBV5-1 with TRBJ2-3; 8 bases map to TRBD2. This CDR3 spans 16 amino acids. Germline V gene lookup returns CDR1 SGHRS and CDR2 YFSETQ. V gave up 4 bases and J gave up 1 base; unmatched junction bases: 8. The CDR3 is CASSLLEAGGTDTQYF. The DNA for the CDR3 is TGCGCCAGCAGCCTCTTGGAAGCGGGAGGCACAGATACGCAGTATTTT.

The chain links TRBV7-2 to TRBJ2-1; no definite D call. V lost 6 bases and J lost 4, with 16 bases in between. From germline, CDR1 is SGHTA and CDR2 FQGNSA. The CDR3 runs 15 residues. CDR3 amino acids: CASSSVRLLYNEQFF. Written as DNA, the CDR3 is TGTGCCAGCAGTTCCGTCCGCCTTTTATACAATGAGCAGTTCTTC.

A single count supports this clone. The rearrangement joins TRBV6-5 to TRBJ1-1; D may be TRBD1 (6 bases). CDR1 and CDR2 (germline): MNHEY, SVGAGI. The CDR3 extends over 14 amino acids. Trimming took 5 bases from V and 1 from J, leaving 11 bases between them. The CDR3 sequence: CASSNPGANTEAFF. The CDR3 nucleotides are TGTGCCAGCAGTAACCCGGGGGCGAACACTGAAGCTTTCTTT.

The chain uses TRBV24-1 and TRBJ1-5; D gene unclear. CDR3 length equals 12 residues. Germline-derived CDR1 and CDR2 are KGHDR and SFDVKD. V was cut by 4 bases and J by 2 bases, with 2 bases left in between. DNA for the CDR3: TGTGCCACCAGTGAGGGCAATCAGCCCCAGCATTTT. Amino acid sequence: CATSEGNQPQHF.

The J gene is TRBJ2-1, the V gene TRBV9; 8 nucleotides line up with TRBD2. Trimming cost V 0 bases and J 4 bases; bases outside gene matches: 6. Germline CDR1 SGDLS, CDR2 YYNGEE. The CDR3 runs to 16 residues. CDR3 sequence (DNA): TGTGCCAGCAGCGTAGCGAGCGGGGGAGGGTACAATGAGCAGTTCTTC. Translated, it gives CASSVASGGGYNEQFF.

The rearrangement joins TRBV9 to TRBJ2-7, with TRBD2 matching 9 bases. V was pared by 0 bases and J by 1 base, with 2 bases of the junction left unmatched. Germline V gene lookup returns CDR1 SGDLS and CDR2 YYNGEE. The CDR3 sequence is 15 residues long. The CDR3 sequence: CASSVGAGGSYEQYF. DNA for the CDR3: TGTGCCAGCAGCGTAGGAGCGGGAGGATCCTACGAGCAGTACTTC.

This chain uses TRBV6-1 with TRBJ1-1, with D perhaps matching TRBD1 (5 bases). The germline V gene encodes CDR1 MNHNS and CDR2 SASEGT. Between the trimmed V and J ends, which lost 3 bases and 4 bases, there was a span of 12 bases. The CDR3 length is 14 residues. Here the CDR3 DNA reads TGTGCCAGCAGTGATCGGGGCATTTCCACTGAAGCTTTCTTT. Translated, it gives CASSDRGISTEAFF.

The chain joins TRBV7-8 to TRBJ2-1, with 8 positions matching TRBD1. The germline CDR1 and CDR2 sequences are SGHVS and FQNEAQ. Trimming took 5 bases from V and 1 from J; bases not matched to a gene: 4. The CDR3 loop spans 15 amino acids. CDR3: CASSLDRGSYNEQFF. The CDR3, as DNA: TGTGCCAGCAGCCTCGACAGGGGATCCTACAATGAGCAGTTCTTC.

This sequence joins TRBV24-1 and TRBJ2-1; unclear D gene. The CDR3 totals 13 residues. V dropped 2 bases and J dropped 5 bases, with 6 bases sitting between them. From germline, CDR1 is KGHDR and CDR2 SFDVKD. CDR3 DNA: TGTGCCACCAGTGATTCGAAAAACAATGAGCAGTTCTTC. As protein: CATSDSKNNEQFF.

Sample share makes this clone large. The rearrangement uses TRBV23-1 and TRBJ2-1, with TRBD2 matching 9 bases. TRBV23-1 is flagged as an ORF with uncertain function. Trimming took 7 bases from V and 6 from J; bases not matched to a gene: 13. The CDR3 contains 16 residues. The CDR3, as DNA: TGCGCCAGCACTTTAGCGGGAGCAATATCTCCCAATGAGCAGTTCTTC. It is translated as CASTLAGAISPNEQFF.

The chain links TRBV10-3 to TRBJ2-7; no reliable D call. V was cut by 3 bases and J by 0 bases, with 9 bases left in between. Germline V gene lookup returns CDR1 ENHRY and CDR2 SYGVKD. CDR3 size: 14 residues. The CDR3 DNA reads as TGTGCCATCAGTGAAAAGGGTGGCTCCTACGAGCAGTACTTC. This sequence encodes CAISEKGGSYEQYF.

The rearrangement links TRBV29-1 to TRBJ2-2, with 8 bases that match TRBD1. Germline V gene lookup returns CDR1 SQVTM and CDR2 ANQGSEA. This CDR3 contains 16 residues. The junction had 14 bases not matched to a gene; V was cut back by 7 bases and J by 4 bases. The CDR3 is CSAAIGQGTGTGELFF. For the CDR3, the DNA is TGCAGCGCCGCCATAGGACAGGGTACCGGCACCGGGGAGCTGTTTTTT.

The V and J genes are TRBV10-2 and TRBJ2-7; the match to TRBD2 covers 9 bases. Germline assignment: CDR1 WSHSY and CDR2 SAAADI. The CDR3 loop spans 13 amino acids. J lost 3 bases, V lost 6 bases, and 3 bases had no gene match. The CDR3 loop reads CASSRGRDYEQYF. The CDR3 nucleotides read TGCGCCAGCAGCCGCGGGAGGGACTACGAGCAGTACTTC.

The chain links TRBV25-1 to TRBJ2-1; 8 bases line up with TRBD2. The germline gives CDR1 MGHDK, CDR2 SYGVNS. The CDR3 is 17 residues long. With V trimmed by 3 bases and J by 0 bases, 7 bases remained unmatched. The CDR3 coding sequence is TGTGCCAGCAGTGAGGTAGGGCTAGCGGGCTCCTACAATGAGCAGTTCTTC. It is translated as CASSEVGLAGSYNEQFF.

In DNA, the CDR3 is TGCGCCAGCAGCTGGGAGCCCCTGAACTACGAGCAGTACTTC. Translation: CASSWEPLNYEQYF. This rearrangement joins TRBV5-1 to TRBJ2-7, with D maybe TRBD2 (5 bases). V was trimmed by 3 bases and J by 3 bases, leaving 13 bases between them. The CDR3 contains 14 residues. Germline assignment: CDR1 SGHRS and CDR2 YFSETQ.

The rearrangement uses TRBV3-1 (or the pseudogene TRBV3-2) and TRBJ1-1, with no clear D. Germline-derived CDR1 and CDR2 are LGHDT and YNNKEL (reference sequence). The CDR3 contains 12 residues. V was shortened by 4 bases and J by 7 bases, with 10 bases between the two germline ends. The CDR3 is CASSLSRHEAFF. As DNA, the CDR3 is TGTGCCAGCAGCCTAAGCCGACATGAAGCTTTCTTT.

This chain links TRBV23-1 with TRBJ1-2; D is possibly TRBD1 (6 bases). TRBV23-1 is an ORF; its function is uncertain. The CDR3 runs 17 residues. V was shortened by 0 bases and J by 2 bases, with 16 bases between the two germline ends. In DNA, the CDR3 is TGCGCCAGCAGTCAATCGGGATGTCAGGGGAAAAACTATGGCTACACCTTC. As protein: CASSQSGCQGKNYGYTF.

The genes are TRBV5-1 and TRBJ1-5, with unresolved D. V lost 2 bases and J lost 0, with 9 bases in between. This CDR3 spans 15 amino acids. Germline lookup yields CDR1 SGHRS and CDR2 YFSETQ. CDR3 amino acids: CASSFDGYSNQPQHF. Here the CDR3 DNA reads TGCGCCAGCAGCTTTGACGGCTATAGCAATCAGCCCCAGCATTTT.

This clone was detected a few times. The V call is TRBV24-1, the J call TRBJ2-5; a possible D gene is TRBD2 (5 bases). The ends were cut back, 5 bases at V and 6 bases at J, with 15 bases in the middle. CDR1 is KGHDR, CDR2 SFDVKD, per germline. This CDR3 is built from 14 residues. DNA of the CDR3: TGTGCCACCAGTGCCCTGGACTCCCCCCAGACCCAGTACTTC. Its protein product is CATSALDSPQTQYF.